The sequence of this TCR beta chain was determined in a study of T cell changes during pregnancy in multiple sclerosis. Germline V CDR1 and CDR2: SGHNT, YYREEE (reference sequence). The CDR3 sequence is 14 residues long. V lost 10 bases to trimming and J lost 4 bases; unmatched junction nucleotides: 12. Clones were read by immunoSEQ multiplex PCR, and TCRdb kept only the in-frame ones, dropping some. This table holds 55,000 to 95,000 clones, around 94% found once. The chain joins TRBV5-4 to TRBJ2-5; 8 bases match TRBD1. This sequence was found in a female donor in good health, enrolled as a control in a pregnancy study. The sequences come from peripheral blood, collected in the second trimester of pregnancy. Here the CDR3 DNA reads TGTGCCCTTGGAGGACAGGGCCCGGGAGAGACCCAGTACTTC. The encoded protein is CALGGQGPGETQYF. The full variable domain, rest sourced from reference TRBV5-4 and TRBJ2-5, is ETGVTQSPTHLIKTRGQQVTLRCSSQSGHNTVSWYQQALGQGPQFIFQYYREEENGRGNFPPRFSGLQFPNYSSELNVNALELDDSALYLCALGGQGPGETQYFGPGTRLLVL.